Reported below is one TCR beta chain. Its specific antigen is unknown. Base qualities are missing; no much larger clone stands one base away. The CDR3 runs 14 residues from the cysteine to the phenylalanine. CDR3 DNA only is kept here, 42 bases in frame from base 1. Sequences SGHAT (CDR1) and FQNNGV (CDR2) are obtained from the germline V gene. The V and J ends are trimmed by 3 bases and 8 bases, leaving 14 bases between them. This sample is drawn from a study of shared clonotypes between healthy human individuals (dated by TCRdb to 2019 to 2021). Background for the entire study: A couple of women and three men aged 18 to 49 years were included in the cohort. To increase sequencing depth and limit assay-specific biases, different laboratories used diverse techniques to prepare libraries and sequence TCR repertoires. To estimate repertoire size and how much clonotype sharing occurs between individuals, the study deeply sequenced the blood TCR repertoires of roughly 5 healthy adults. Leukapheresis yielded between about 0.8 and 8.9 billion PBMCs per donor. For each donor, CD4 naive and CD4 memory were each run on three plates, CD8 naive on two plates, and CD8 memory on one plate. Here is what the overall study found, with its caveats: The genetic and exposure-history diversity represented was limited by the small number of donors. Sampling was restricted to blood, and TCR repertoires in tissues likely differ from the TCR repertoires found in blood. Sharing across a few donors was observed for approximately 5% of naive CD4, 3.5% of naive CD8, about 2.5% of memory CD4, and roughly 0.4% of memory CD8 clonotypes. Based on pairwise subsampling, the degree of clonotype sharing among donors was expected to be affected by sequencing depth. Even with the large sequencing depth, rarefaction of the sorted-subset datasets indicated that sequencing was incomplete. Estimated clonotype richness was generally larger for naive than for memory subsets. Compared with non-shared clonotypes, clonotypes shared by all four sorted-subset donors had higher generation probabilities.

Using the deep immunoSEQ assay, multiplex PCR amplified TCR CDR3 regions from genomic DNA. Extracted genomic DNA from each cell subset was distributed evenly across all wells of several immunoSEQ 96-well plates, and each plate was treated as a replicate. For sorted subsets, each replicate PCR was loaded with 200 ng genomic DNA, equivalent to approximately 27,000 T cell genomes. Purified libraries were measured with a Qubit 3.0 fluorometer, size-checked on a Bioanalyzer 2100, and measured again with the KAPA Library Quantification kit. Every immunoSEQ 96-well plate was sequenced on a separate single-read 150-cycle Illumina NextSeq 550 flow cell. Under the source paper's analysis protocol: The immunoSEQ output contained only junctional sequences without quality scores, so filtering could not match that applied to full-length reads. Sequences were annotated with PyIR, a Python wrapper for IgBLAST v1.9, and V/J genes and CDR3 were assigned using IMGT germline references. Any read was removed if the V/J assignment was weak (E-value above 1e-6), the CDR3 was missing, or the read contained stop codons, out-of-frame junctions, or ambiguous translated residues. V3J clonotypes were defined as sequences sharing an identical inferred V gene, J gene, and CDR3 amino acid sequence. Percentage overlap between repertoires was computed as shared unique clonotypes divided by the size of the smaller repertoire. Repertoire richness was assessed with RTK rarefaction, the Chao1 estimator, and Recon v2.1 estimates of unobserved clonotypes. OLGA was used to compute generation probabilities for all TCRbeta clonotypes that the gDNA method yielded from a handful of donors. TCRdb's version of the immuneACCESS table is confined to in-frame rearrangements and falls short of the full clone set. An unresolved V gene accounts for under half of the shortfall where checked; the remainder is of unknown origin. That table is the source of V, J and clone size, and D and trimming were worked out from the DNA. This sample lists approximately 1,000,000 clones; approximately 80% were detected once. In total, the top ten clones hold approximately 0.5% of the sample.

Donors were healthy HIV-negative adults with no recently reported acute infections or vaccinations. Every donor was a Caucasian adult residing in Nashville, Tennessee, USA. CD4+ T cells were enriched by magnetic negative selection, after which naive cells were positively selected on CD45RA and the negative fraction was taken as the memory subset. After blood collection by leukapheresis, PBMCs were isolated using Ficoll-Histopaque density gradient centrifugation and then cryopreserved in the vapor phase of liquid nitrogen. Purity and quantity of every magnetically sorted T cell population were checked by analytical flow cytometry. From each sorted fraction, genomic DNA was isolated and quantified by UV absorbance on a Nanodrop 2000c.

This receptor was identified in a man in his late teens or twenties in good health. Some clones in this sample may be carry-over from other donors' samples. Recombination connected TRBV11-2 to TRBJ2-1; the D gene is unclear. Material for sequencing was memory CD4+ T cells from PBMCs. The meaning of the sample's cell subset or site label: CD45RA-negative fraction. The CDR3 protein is CASSFDLLGDEQFF. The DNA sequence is TGTGCCAGCAGCTTTGACCTCCTTGGGGATGAGCAGTTCTTC.